One TCR beta chain is described in this entry. These data are taken from a study of shared clonotypes between healthy human individuals. Recent acute infections and vaccinations were absent in the healthy HIV-negative adult donors. This CDR3 comprises 13 residues. The germline V gene has CDR1 LGHNA and CDR2 YNFKEQ. Trimming stripped 3 bases from V and 9 bases from J, with 12 bases between. Method: immunoSEQ multiplex PCR; TCRdb's copy keeps in-frame clones and lacks some. Here the sample spans around 450,000 clones, around 79% being singletons. This chain connects TRBV4-2 to TRBJ2-1; D might be TRBD2 (7 bases). Sequencing was done on a sample of PBMCs. The clonotype was recovered from a woman aged 40 to 55 in good health. Some clones in this sample may be carry-over from other donors' samples. DNA for the CDR3: TGTGCCAGCAGCCAGGGGGGGCCCGGTGAGCAGTTCTTC. The encoded protein is CASSQGGPGEQFF.